This entry features one T cell receptor (beta chain) sequence. There is no known antigen for this receptor. No clone much larger than this one lies a single base away; base qualities are absent. One collaborating source in Seattle enrolled patients while the patients were actively infected and followed the patients over time throughout the course of disease. Collaborating institutions collected whole blood in K2EDTA tubes following their own protocols. Collaborator samples were shipped for TCRbeta analysis as frozen whole blood, isolated PBMCs, or DNA extracted from either sample type. The immunoSEQ Assay, a bias-controlled multiplex PCR, was used to amplify TCRbeta CDR3 regions from genomic DNA. The authors' pipeline ran thus. The number of nucleated cells in each sample was estimated from the amplification of reference gene primers within the assay. Sequence reads were collapsed and filtered to measure the absolute abundance of every unique TCRbeta CDR3 rearrangement. For each sample, productive Simpson clonality was calculated as the square root of Simpson's diversity index across productive rearrangements. TCRdb mirrors the immuneACCESS table, restricted to in-frame sequences. Some clones are absent from its copies; in checked studies, under half trace to an unresolved V gene, and the reason for the others is unknown. That table supplies the V and J calls and clone size; D and trimming were determined from the DNA. This sample comprises hundreds of thousands of clones, roughly nine tenths of them detected only once. Together, the top ten hold 8.5% to 14% of the sample.

The entry originates in a study of blood T cell repertoires in COVID-19 (dated by TCRdb to about 2020). Regarding the research as a whole: Samples from collaborators originated in the United States, Italy and Spain and spanned both the acute and convalescent phases of COVID-19. The prospective study material was composed of cDNA or gDNA derived from T cells, B-cell-depleted T cells, or PBMCs. Deeply sampled blood TCRbeta repertoires from subjects exposed to, actively infected with, or recovered from COVID-19 were included in the dataset. The repertoires were made available in a free public database intended to serve as a resource for research on the immune response to SARS-CoV-2. The samples were drawn from the first 160 participants of the ongoing ImmuneRACE study and from about 1,200 subjects provided by 6 global collaborators. Sample metadata almost always included a de-identified subject ID, COVID-19 status, age in years and sex. Where available, HLA class I and class II types were obtained from metadata supplied by the sample provider rather than from assay-based typing.

Results and caveats for the whole study, not just this receptor: Clinical and demographic metadata were provided uncurated, with the amount varying by source and participant.

Sequences were obtained from peripheral blood. The sequence was collected from a woman younger than 45 with COVID-19, enrolled during active disease.

CDR3 region: CASSLAQVPEAFF. In nucleotide form, the sequence is TGTGCCAGCAGCTTGGCGCAGGTTCCTGAAGCTTTCTTT. This receptor chain uses TRBV5-5 and TRBJ1-1; too little of a D gene remains to name it. The CDR3 contains 13 residues, cysteine and phenylalanine counted. Just the 39-base CDR3 DNA is kept, in frame starting at base 1. CDR1 and CDR2 were assigned from the germline V gene (reference sequence) as SGHKS and YYEKEE. Trimming at the junction amounts to 0 bases on V and 6 bases on J, and the germline ends lie 9 bases apart.